Below are 3 T cell receptor beta chains sequenced from a single sample in a study of OX40 agonist ivuxolimab in advanced cancers. Assay: immunoSEQ multiplex PCR; the TCRdb copy retains only in-frame clones and omits some. The table includes approximately 89,000 clones, around 88% detected once. This sample comprised CD4+ or CD8+ T cells sorted from blood, obtained in a trial of the OX40 agonist ivuxolimab. Receptors were obtained from an adult with an advanced solid tumor such as melanoma, head and neck, liver or kidney cancer.

The rearrangement joins TRBV5-6 to TRBJ2-7; D possibly corresponds to TRBD2 (6 bases). Trimming cost V 4 bases and J 2 bases, with 19 bases left between them. The length of the CDR3 is 16 residues. Germline V gives CDR1 SGHDT, CDR2 YYEEEE. In DNA, the CDR3 is TGTGCCAGCAGCGGGAGACTAGTGGGGGGTCCCTACGAGCAGTACTTC. Protein sequence: CASSGRLVGGPYEQYF.

V is TRBV7-9 and J is TRBJ2-5, with D unresolved. CDR3 length: 11 residues. Germline loops: CDR1 SEHNR, CDR2 FQNEAQ (reference sequence). V lost 9 bases to trimming and J lost 5 bases, with 10 bases between them. The CDR3, as DNA: TGTGCCAGTGGCTTTGGGGAGACCCAGTACTTC. Its protein is CASGFGETQYF.

The V call is TRBV6-5, the J call TRBJ2-7; weak D call: TRBD1 (5 bases). Germline V gives CDR1 MNHEY, CDR2 SVGAGI. CDR3 length: 14 residues. V dropped 3 bases and J dropped 3 bases, with 12 bases sitting between them. This CDR3 is CASSYTTVRYEQYF. As DNA, the CDR3 is TGTGCCAGCAGTTATACGACAGTCCGCTACGAGCAGTACTTC.